The 21 T cell receptor beta chains below all came from one sample that was sequenced in a study of control samples from healthy donors and cancer patients. The repertoire was sequenced with immunoSEQ multiplex PCR; TCRdb's copy has only in-frame clones and lacks some. This sample has approximately 120,000 clones, with less than 95% found just once. Sequenced sample: blood. The receptors were sampled from a human donor in good health. The donor label of this sample is uncertain.

The J gene is TRBJ1-5, the V gene TRBV2, with D perhaps TRBD1 (6 bases). CDR3 length: 16 residues. Trimming removed 2 bases from V and 1 base from J, with 12 bases in between. The germline V gene encodes CDR1 SNHLY and CDR2 FYNNEI. CDR3 DNA: TGTGCCAGCAGTGAAAAACGACAGGCCAGCAATCAGCCCCAGCATTTT. Translated, it gives CASSEKRQASNQPQHF.

The gene calls are TRBV18 and TRBJ2-1; TRBD1 might be the D (5 bases). CDR3 length: 13 residues. Germline CDR1 and CDR2: KGHSH and LQKENI. With 2 bases removed from V and 9 bases from J, the gap between germline ends came to 11 bases. CDR3 coding DNA: TGTGCCAGCTCACCAGGCAGGGATGGTGAGCAGTTCTTC. Its translation: CASSPGRDGEQFF.

This sequence joins TRBV11-3 and TRBJ2-3; 9 nucleotides agree with TRBD2. The junction had 8 bases not matched to a gene; V was cut back by 5 bases and J by 2 bases. The CDR3 is 16 amino acids. Germline V gene lookup returns CDR1 SGHNT and CDR2 YENEEA. CDR3 in amino acids: CASSQGLAGDTDTQYF. The CDR3 DNA is TGTGCCAGCAGCCAGGGTTTAGCGGGAGACACAGATACGCAGTATTTT.

J is TRBJ1-5 and V is TRBV19; no reliable D call. V shed 3 bases and J shed 5 bases, with 8 bases lying between them. CDR3 length: 13 residues. Germline loops: CDR1 LNHDA, CDR2 SQIVND (reference sequence). The CDR3 reads CASSISEYQPQHF. As DNA, the CDR3 is TGTGCCAGTAGTATCAGCGAGTATCAGCCCCAGCATTTT.

The chain has TRBV11-2 and TRBJ2-2; TRBD2 is a possible D gene (5 bases). Germline V gives CDR1 SGHAT, CDR2 FQNNGV. Trimming cost V 5 bases and J 8 bases, with 15 bases left between them. CDR3 length equals 14 residues. CDR3 sequence: CASSPLRSGGELFF. CDR3 DNA sequence: TGTGCCAGCAGCCCTCTAAGGAGCGGTGGGGAGCTGTTTTTT.

The chain carries TRBV19 and TRBJ2-1; 8 bases agree with TRBD2. The CDR3 length is 15 residues. V shed 3 bases, J shed 7 bases, and the junction held 8 bases outside the gene matches. The germline CDR1 and CDR2 sequences are LNHDA and SQIVND (reference sequence). CDR3 in DNA: TGTGCCAGTAGTATTTGGGCTAGCGGGTTGAATGAGCAGTTCTTC. This gives the protein CASSIWASGLNEQFF. The variable domain in full, completed from reference TRBV19 and TRBJ2-1, reads DGGITQSPKYLFRKEGQNVTLSCEQNLNHDAMYWYRQDPGQGLRLIYYSQIVNDFQKGDIAEGYSVSREKKESFPLTVTSAQKNPTAFYLCASSIWASGLNEQFFGPGTRLTVL.

The J gene is TRBJ1-1, the V gene TRBV28; no reliable D call. Per germline, CDR1 MDHEN and CDR2 SYDVKM. V lost 6 bases, J lost 4 bases, and 21 bases lay in between. The length of the CDR3 is 16 residues. The CDR3 DNA reads as TGTGCCAGCAGCCCCCTCAATCAACCGCGGGGCACTGAAGCTTTCTTT. It specifies CASSPLNQPRGTEAFF.

The chain is built from TRBV5-6 and TRBJ1-1; TRBD1 is a possible D gene (5 bases). This CDR3 region has 15 residues. Looked up from germline, CDR1 is SGHDT and CDR2 is YYEEEE. The V gene lost 3 bases and the J gene lost 7 bases, with 19 bases spanning the gap. This CDR3 reads CASSSTFDRDYEAFF. For the CDR3, the DNA is TGTGCCAGCAGCTCAACATTTGACCGGGACTATGAAGCTTTCTTT.

The J gene is TRBJ1-1, the V gene TRBV18; D is perhaps TRBD1 (5 bases). V lost 6 bases, J lost 1 base, and 15 bases lay in between. Germline V gene data show CDR1 as KGHSH and CDR2 as LQKENI. CDR3 length equals 15 residues. The DNA for the CDR3 is TGTGCCAGCTCCCTACCCCCAGGGCCGAACACTGAAGCTTTCTTT. As protein: CASSLPPGPNTEAFF.

CDR3 DNA: TGTGCCAGCACCCTCGTCGGGGGGCCCTTGGGCGAGCAGTACTTC. Encoded protein: CASTLVGGPLGEQYF. The J gene is TRBJ2-7, the V gene TRBV5-8; perhaps TRBD2 as D (7 bases). The CDR3 runs to 15 residues. The germline V gene has CDR1 SGHTS and CDR2 YDEGEE. The germline V and J ends were trimmed by 6 bases and 6 bases, with 22 bases remaining between them.

The chain employs TRBV3-1 (or the pseudogene TRBV3-2) and TRBJ1-1; 7 bases are shared with TRBD1. This CDR3 spans 16 amino acids. The germline CDR1 and CDR2 sequences are LGHDT and YNNKEL (reference sequence). After removal of 2 bases from V and 4 bases from J, the junction contained 10 bases not matched to a gene. The CDR3 DNA is TGTGCCAGCAGCCAACATTCAGGGGGAGCGGGCACTGAAGCTTTCTTT. The encoded protein is CASSQHSGGAGTEAFF.

The genes are TRBV3-1 (or the pseudogene TRBV3-2) and TRBJ2-7; D is unclear. CDR3 length: 13 residues. The germline V gene has CDR1 LGHDT and CDR2 YNNKEL (reference sequence). Trimming removed 2 bases at V and 7 bases at J, with 12 bases between. This chain's CDR3 is CASSQIPETEQYF. CDR3 DNA: TGTGCCAGCAGCCAAATTCCGGAGACTGAGCAGTACTTC.

The chain links TRBV19 to TRBJ2-1; the D gene is possibly TRBD1 (6 bases). This CDR3 is built from 14 residues. CDR1 is LNHDA and CDR2 is SQIVND in the germline V gene (reference sequence). V was trimmed by 9 bases and J by 1 base, leaving 13 bases between them. CDR3 sequence reads: CASTADSSYNEQFF. The CDR3 DNA follows: TGTGCCAGCACAGCGGACAGTTCCTACAATGAGCAGTTCTTC.

The chain carries TRBV5-1 and TRBJ2-1; no definite D call. Trimming removed 0 bases at V and 0 bases at J, with 19 bases between. The CDR3 spans 19 residues. In germline, CDR1 is SGHRS, CDR2 YFSETQ. The CDR3 DNA is TGCGCCAGCAGCTTGGAATTTCGGTCTACCGACCTCTCCTACAATGAGCAGTTCTTC. Translated, it gives CASSLEFRSTDLSYNEQFF.

J is TRBJ2-2 and V is TRBV2; no clear D gene. The CDR3 spans 13 residues. V dropped 8 bases and J dropped 7 bases, with 14 bases sitting between them. CDR1 is SNHLY, CDR2 FYNNEI, per germline. This CDR3 reads CASSGSEFGELFF. The CDR3 region has the DNA TGTGCCAGCTCCGGCTCTGAGTTCGGGGAGCTGTTTTTT.

Here the CDR3 reads CASSPSVIEAQHF. In DNA, the CDR3 is TGTGCCAGCAGTCCGTCAGTTATAGAAGCCCAGCATTTT. The genes are TRBV28 and TRBJ1-5; the D is unclear. The CDR3 consists of 13 residues. Germline V gene data show CDR1 as MDHEN and CDR2 as SYDVKM. V lost 5 bases to trimming and J lost 11 bases, with 16 bases between them.

The chain has TRBV2 and TRBJ1-4, with a weak D call TRBD1 (6 bases). Germline-derived CDR1 and CDR2 are SNHLY and FYNNEI. V was trimmed by 5 bases and J by 8 bases, leaving 18 bases between them. The CDR3 sequence is 15 residues long. In DNA form, the CDR3 reads TGTGCCAGCAGTCTAGTTGGACAGCGGGAGGAAAAACTGTTTTTT. The encoded protein is CASSLVGQREEKLFF. The full variable domain, rest sourced from reference TRBV2 and TRBJ1-4, is EPEVTQTPSHQVTQMGQEVILRCVPISNHLYFYWYRQILGQKVEFLVSFYNNEISEKSEIFDDQFSVERPDGSNFTLKIRSTKLEDSAMYFCASSLVGQREEKLFFGSGTQLSVL.

This clone has more than one count but fewer than ten. The chain is built from TRBV6-5 and TRBJ1-6; D ambiguous. Germline loops: CDR1 MNHEY, CDR2 SVGAGI. Trimming took 7 bases from V and 7 from J, leaving 17 bases between them. The CDR3 runs 15 residues. The CDR3 spells CASMPIPGRNSPLHF. The CDR3 DNA follows: TGTGCCAGCATGCCCATTCCCGGGAGGAATTCACCCCTCCACTTT.

The chain combines TRBV5-1 with TRBJ2-1, with TRBD1 identical over 10 bases. The CDR3 is made up of 15 amino acids. Germline loops: CDR1 SGHRS, CDR2 YFSETQ. V trimming: 4 bases; J trimming: 5 bases; junction bases outside the gene matches: 6. This CDR3 reads CASSMTGQGNNEQFF. CDR3 bases: TGCGCCAGCAGCATGACGGGACAGGGGAACAATGAGCAGTTCTTC.

This clone has only one observation. The chain has TRBV4-1 and TRBJ1-3, with a possible D match to TRBD1 (5 bases). The V and J ends lost 0 bases and 0 bases respectively, with 12 bases between them. This CDR3 has 17 residues. Germline CDR1 reads MGHRA; CDR2 reads YSYEKL. The CDR3 is CASSQDLGVRSGNTIYF. The CDR3 DNA is TGCGCCAGCAGCCAAGATTTAGGGGTCCGCTCTGGAAACACCATATATTTT.

V gene TRBV12-3 or TRBV12-4 combines with J gene TRBJ1-2; D is ambiguous. Trimming removed 8 bases at V and 2 bases at J, with 12 bases between. This CDR3 is built from 13 residues. CDR3 in DNA: TGTGCCAGCTCCCCAAGAAGCAACTATGGCTACACCTTC. Its translation: CASSPRSNYGYTF.